Here is one T cell receptor beta chain with its context. Source study methods: For nucleated cells, counts were estimated from reference gene primer amplification. Using immunoSEQ multiplex PCR, the repertoire was profiled, and TCRdb retains in-frame clones only, with some absent. Clone size and V and J calls were adopted from that table, with D and trimming inferred from the DNA. The repertoire holds roughly 100,000 clones, 75% to 90% seen once, with roughly 4.1% in the top ten. The data stem from a study of blood T cell repertoires in COVID-19. For the study at large: Spain, Italy and the United States supplied samples that represented acute and convalescent COVID-19. The analysed material was cDNA or gDNA that came from T cells, B-cell-depleted T cells, or PBMCs.

The CDR3 is made up of 16 amino acids. V gave up 1 base and J gave up 2 bases, with 15 bases separating them. Germline values: CDR1 MGHDK, CDR2 SYGVNS. The rearrangement joins TRBV25-1 to TRBJ2-7, with D perhaps TRBD1 (5 bases). Sequences were obtained from peripheral blood. The TCR sequence derives from a human donor in a cohort sampled during active COVID-19. The CDR3 loop is CASSESWGRRTYEQYF. The CDR3, as DNA: TGTGCCAGCAGTGAATCGTGGGGCAGGAGAACCTACGAGCAGTACTTC.